This TCR beta chain was profiled in a study of identical twins. Regarding the study as a whole: Where beta out-of-frame sequences were concerned, excess twin sharing was weaker. A lower insertion count was a feature of abundant cord blood beta clonotypes, with no such feature in memory repertoires.

Germline assignment: CDR1 SGHDT and CDR2 YYEEEE. The CDR3 sequence is 13 residues long. After removal of 2 bases from V and 10 bases from J, the junction contained 6 bases not matched to a gene. Concerning this clonotype: Its specificity is unknown.

Template switching added a universal primer site; cDNA carried unique molecular identifiers. TCRdb passed the 5' RACE reads through MiXCR, listing each CDR3 protein once. The sample lists over 550,000 distinct CDR3 sequences; around 7.4% were seen once. These sequences were also reported in another study, on yellow fever vaccine responses in identical twins.

The clonotype comes from a woman aged 18-29 years in good health. The sequenced material came from PBMCs. V and J are TRBV5-6 and TRBJ2-1, with 7 nucleotides matching TRBD1. In DNA form, the CDR3 reads TGTGCCAGCAGCTTTCAAACGACAGGGGAGCAGTTCTTC. Protein: CASSFQTTGEQFF.